Listed here are 20 T cell receptor beta chains from one sample, sequenced in a study of T cells in Graves' hyperthyroidism and ophthalmopathy. What was amplified from RNA transcripts were TCR beta CDR3 regions. RT-PCR in the first round (using the HTBI primer set) targeted the TCR CDR3. MiXCR, run by TCRdb on the multiplex PCR reads, gives a single entry per CDR3 protein. Of around 690,000 distinct CDR3 sequences listed, 17% were seen once; the top ten hold about a sixth. The sample was blood. The receptor set was obtained from a man between 50 and 59 years old with Graves' hyperthyroidism.

This clonotype appeared a few times. The chain carries TRBV14 and TRBJ1-1, with 10 bases lining up with TRBD1. The V and J ends lost 5 bases and 5 bases, in that order; junction bases with no gene match: 8. CDR1 is SGHDN and CDR2 is FVKESK in the germline V gene. The CDR3 consists of 15 residues. The CDR3 here is CASSTRTGGGTEAFF. CDR3 coding DNA: TGTGCCAGCAGCACTCGGACAGGGGGAGGGACTGAAGCTTTCTTT. The whole variable domain, filled in from reference TRBV14 and TRBJ1-1, reads EAGVTQFPSHSVIEKGQTVTLRCDPISGHDNLYWYRRVMGKEIKFLLHFVKESKQDESGMPNNRFLAERTGGTYSTLKVQPAELEDSGVYFCASSTRTGGGTEAFFGQGTRLTVV.

This clonotype was observed many times. The chain has TRBV29-1 and TRBJ1-2; no clear D. The V and J ends lost 3 bases and 4 bases respectively, with 9 bases between them. The CDR3 contains 12 residues. Germline CDR1 is SQVTM and CDR2 is ANQGSEA. The CDR3 is CSVDSDIYGYTF. The CDR3 region has the DNA TGCAGCGTTGACAGCGATATCTATGGCTACACCTTC.

A few counts support this clonotype. V usage is TRBV7-9 and J usage is TRBJ1-1; no firm D call. CDR1 is SEHNR, CDR2 FQNEAQ, per germline (reference sequence). The CDR3 length is 15 residues. V was trimmed by 2 bases and J by 4 bases, leaving 14 bases between them. The CDR3: CASSLLGQVGTEAFF. The CDR3 region has the DNA TGTGCCAGCAGCTTACTCGGGCAAGTGGGCACTGAAGCTTTCTTT. Looking up the rest from reference TRBV7-9 and TRBJ1-1 gives the full variable domain: DTGVSQNPRHKITKRGQNVTFRCDPISEHNRLYWYRQTLGQGPEFLTYFQNEAQLEKSRLLSDRFSAERPKGSFSTLEIQRTEQGDSAMYLCASSLLGQVGTEAFFGQGTRLTVV.

The table lists this clonotype with many counts. The chain carries TRBV12-3 or TRBV12-4 and TRBJ1-5; D gene unclear. V was pared by 6 bases and J by 4 bases, with 16 bases between. The CDR3 covers 15 residues. The CDR3 bases are TGTGCCAGCAGGGGAGACTCCGAGGGTAATCAGCCCCAGCATTTT. It yields the protein CASRGDSEGNQPQHF.

This clonotype was found many times. This chain connects TRBV10-3 to TRBJ1-4, with 7 bases aligning to TRBD1. With 2 bases clipped from V and 7 bases from J, the junction kept 7 bases outside the gene matches. The V gene's germline CDR1 is ENHRY and CDR2 SYGVKD. This CDR3 spans 15 amino acids. CDR3 sequence reads: CAISEQQGIFEKLFF. The CDR3 DNA reads TGTGCCATCAGTGAGCAACAGGGGATATTTGAAAAACTGTTTTTT.

This clonotype has at least ten counts. This sequence joins TRBV6-1 and TRBJ1-2, with D possibly TRBD1 on 6 matching bases. There are 17 residues in the CDR3. V was cut by 1 base and J by 7 bases, with 22 bases left in between. The V gene's germline CDR1 is MNHNS and CDR2 SASEGT. Here the CDR3 reads CASSEGGSYRAGGGYTF. The CDR3 nucleotides read TGTGCCAGCAGTGAAGGGGGATCGTACAGGGCGGGAGGTGGCTACACCTTC.

This clonotype was counted between two and nine times. The V call is TRBV6-2 or TRBV6-3, the J call TRBJ2-6; no reliable D call. CDR3 length: 17 residues. V lost 4 bases to trimming and J lost 0 bases, with 13 bases between them. Germline V gene lookup returns CDR1 MNHEY and CDR2 SVGEGT. The CDR3: CASSSPTLYSGANVLTF. Here the CDR3 DNA reads TGTGCCAGCAGTTCACCGACGTTGTACTCTGGGGCCAACGTCCTGACTTTC.

The rearrangement links TRBV6-2 or TRBV6-3 to TRBJ1-5; D may be TRBD1 (6 bases). The length of the CDR3 is 13 residues. Germline V lookup: CDR1 MNHEY, CDR2 SVGEGT. Deletions cut 6 bases from V and 5 bases from J, with 11 bases between. The CDR3, as DNA: TGTGCCAGCAGACAAGGGGGGCATCAGCCCCAGCATTTT. Amino acids: CASRQGGHQPQHF.

The V and J genes are TRBV28 and TRBJ2-4, with 11 bases matching TRBD1. The germline CDR1 and CDR2 sequences are MDHEN and SYDVKM. The CDR3 has 17 residues. V lost 5 bases and J lost 3; bases outside the gene matches: 9. Here the CDR3 DNA reads TGTGCCAGCAGTCCACCCGGGACAGGGGGTAACAAAAACATTCAGTACTTC. This codes for CASSPPGTGGNKNIQYF.

This clonotype was found many times. J is TRBJ2-1 and V is TRBV6-1; D may be TRBD1 (6 bases). The ends were cut back, 10 bases at V and 3 bases at J, with 19 bases in the middle. Germline-derived CDR1 and CDR2 are MNHNS and SASEGT. The CDR3 consists of 15 residues. The CDR3 region is CATKSPGGRYNEQFF. In nucleotides, the CDR3 is TGTGCCACCAAATCACCTGGGGGCCGCTACAATGAGCAGTTCTTC.

This clonotype was recorded many times. The chain uses TRBV20-1 and TRBJ2-1; perhaps TRBD1 as D (5 bases). Between the trimmed V and J ends, which lost 1 base and 6 bases, there was a span of 19 bases. Germline assignment: CDR1 DFQATT and CDR2 SNEGSKA (reference sequence). The length of the CDR3 is 16 residues. CDR3 DNA: TGCAGTGCTAGAGGAACAGGTAATCGGCTAGTCAATGAGCAGTTCTTC. Protein sequence: CSARGTGNRLVNEQFF.

This clonotype was seen repeatedly, ten times or more. CDR3 residues: CASTITWGQANGYTF. In DNA form, the CDR3 reads TGTGCCAGCACCATTACCTGGGGACAGGCGAATGGCTACACCTTC. The V and J genes are TRBV2 and TRBJ1-2; 8 bases agree with TRBD1. CDR3 length: 15 residues. With 7 bases clipped from V and 6 bases from J, the junction kept 13 bases outside the gene matches. Germline CDR1 SNHLY, CDR2 FYNNEI.

This clonotype was observed a few times. The J gene is TRBJ1-1, the V gene TRBV7-9; TRBD1 might be the D (5 bases). Per germline, CDR1 SEHNR and CDR2 FQNEAQ (reference sequence). The length of the CDR3 is 17 residues. The germline V and J ends were trimmed by 3 bases and 1 base, with 18 bases remaining between them. The CDR3 loop is CASSFPRQPSWNTEAFF. Written as DNA, the CDR3 is TGTGCCAGCAGCTTCCCCAGACAGCCATCATGGAACACTGAAGCTTTCTTT. The complete variable domain, with remaining parts taken from reference TRBV7-9 and TRBJ1-1, reads DTGVSQNPRHKITKRGQNVTFRCDPISEHNRLYWYRQTLGQGPEFLTYFQNEAQLEKSRLLSDRFSAERPKGSFSTLEIQRTEQGDSAMYLCASSFPRQPSWNTEAFFGQGTRLTVV.

This clonotype occurred many times. This chain uses TRBV19 with TRBJ1-2; 9 bases match TRBD1. The CDR3 runs to 15 residues. Looked up from germline, CDR1 is LNHDA and CDR2 is SQIVND (reference sequence). The J segment lost 6 bases and the V segment lost 6 bases, leaving 11 bases of the junction unmatched. DNA of the CDR3: TGTGCCAGTAGCACCATTACAGGGGGCTTTCATGGCTACACCTTC. As protein: CASSTITGGFHGYTF.

This clonotype was seen at least ten times. This sequence joins TRBV10-3 and TRBJ2-7; D unresolved. The CDR3 runs to 12 residues. V was cut by 3 bases and J by 3 bases, with 6 bases left in between. Germline CDR1 reads ENHRY; CDR2 reads SYGVKD. DNA for the CDR3: TGTGCCATCAGTGACTTGGGCTACGAGCAGTACTTC. This encodes CAISDLGYEQYF.

This clonotype turned up a few times. This rearrangement joins TRBV19 to TRBJ1-2; D gene ambiguous. Germline CDR1 LNHDA, CDR2 SQIVND (reference sequence). Trimming stripped 5 bases from V and 0 bases from J, with 13 bases between. This CDR3 has 15 amino acids. The CDR3 DNA follows: TGTGCCAGTAGTGCATCATCAGGAGCTAACTATGGCTACACCTTC. This sequence encodes CASSASSGANYGYTF.

This clonotype has ten or more counts. V gene TRBV27 combines with J gene TRBJ1-1, with D perhaps matching TRBD1 (5 bases). Germline V gene data show CDR1 as MNHEY and CDR2 as SMNVEV (reference sequence). Trimming shortened V by 7 bases and J by 1 base, and 16 bases separated the two germline ends. The CDR3 runs 15 residues. The chain's CDR3 is CASKRDGGSNTEAFF. Here the CDR3 DNA reads TGTGCCAGCAAGCGTGATGGGGGTTCGAACACTGAAGCTTTCTTT.

The J gene is TRBJ1-1, the V gene TRBV7-9; 7 bases agree with TRBD1. The CDR3 totals 14 residues. V lost 7 bases, J lost 1 base, and 6 bases stayed unmatched. Germline CDR1 is SEHNR and CDR2 is FQNEAQ (reference sequence). DNA for the CDR3: TGTGCCAGCAACAAACAGGGGAGGAACACTGAAGCTTTCTTT. Encoded protein: CASNKQGRNTEAFF. The full variable domain, its missing parts supplied by reference TRBV7-9 and TRBJ1-1, is DTGVSQNPRHKITKRGQNVTFRCDPISEHNRLYWYRQTLGQGPEFLTYFQNEAQLEKSRLLSDRFSAERPKGSFSTLEIQRTEQGDSAMYLCASNKQGRNTEAFFGQGTRLTVV.

This clonotype was counted only a few times. V gene TRBV28 combines with J gene TRBJ2-7, with D uncertain. Germline CDR1 reads MDHEN; CDR2 reads SYDVKM. This CDR3 contains 15 residues. V was pared by 4 bases and J by 6 bases, with 19 bases between. CDR3 nucleotides: TGTGCCAGCAGTTCCGCCGACCTCCCCTACGGCGAGCAGTACTTC. It translates to CASSSADLPYGEQYF.

This clonotype has more than one count but fewer than ten. The V call is TRBV20-1, the J call TRBJ2-1, with D possibly being TRBD2 (6 bases). The CDR3 has 17 amino acids. CDR1 is DFQATT and CDR2 is SNEGSKA in the germline V gene (reference sequence). With 0 bases removed from V and 0 bases from J, the gap between germline ends came to 15 bases. CDR3 loop: CSARDRLAASSYNEQFF. The CDR3 DNA sequence: TGCAGTGCTAGAGATCGGTTAGCGGCTAGCTCCTACAATGAGCAGTTCTTC.